In this sample, the clone carrying this T cell receptor beta chain turned up a few times. Its matching antigen is unknown. The data originate from a study of radiation and T cells in renal cell carcinoma. Study-wide results and limits: Sampling covered only about 0.96 g of each tumor. In blood, top tumor clones expanded by 2 weeks, shrinking by 4. Irradiated tumors held more dominant CDR3 motifs than control tumors.

Some clones are missing from TCRdb's copy, which holds only in-frame ones; the method was immunoSEQ multiplex PCR. The data hold about 9,600 clones, with around 63% observed a single time. Indicated treatment: 15 Gy SBRT to primary tumor, nephrectomy 4 weeks later. The tumor was a clear cell renal cell carcinoma. The sample was tumor tissue, taken from a patient whose treatment included radiotherapy and nephrectomy. The sequence derives from a woman aged 50 to 60 with renal cell carcinoma.

The CDR3 nucleotides read TGTGCCAGCAGTCCTCAGGGACAGAAACCCGAAGCTTTCTTT. Its protein product is CASSPQGQKPEAFF. The chain combines TRBV6-1 with TRBJ1-1, with 7 positions matching TRBD1. J lost 8 bases, V lost 5 bases, and 11 bases had no gene match. The CDR3 covers 14 residues. Germline V gives CDR1 MNHNS, CDR2 SASEGT.